This T cell receptor (beta chain) was sequenced during a study of OX40 agonist ivuxolimab in advanced cancers. Sequenced by immunoSEQ multiplex PCR; TCRdb stores in-frame clones only, minus some. The repertoire has 49,000 or so clones, roughly nine tenths of them found once; the top ten carry approximately 52%. This specimen was CD4+ or CD8+ T cells sorted from blood, taken in a trial of the OX40 agonist ivuxolimab. The sequence was obtained from an adult with an advanced solid tumor such as melanoma, head and neck, liver or kidney cancer.

This CDR3 reads CASSEGAGGTEAFF. DNA of the CDR3: TGTGCCAGCAGTGAGGGGGCGGGTGGCACTGAAGCTTTCTTT. The chain has TRBV2 and TRBJ1-1; weak D call: TRBD1 (6 bases). Germline V CDR1 and CDR2: SNHLY, FYNNEI. This CDR3 is 14 amino acids long. Trimming cost V 3 bases and J 4 bases, with 12 bases left between them.